A single sample gave rise to the 19 T cell receptor beta chains below, sequenced in a study of technical replicates of blood from several donors. TCRdb's copy holds only in-frame clones and misses some; the assay was immunoSEQ multiplex PCR. Among fewer than 100,000 clones listed, approximately 96% were seen once. The specimen was T cells isolated from PBMCs. The receptors stem from a human donor in good health.

This chain uses TRBV6-5 with TRBJ1-2; no firm D call. CDR1 MNHEY and CDR2 SVGAGI come from the germline V gene. The CDR3 extends over 13 amino acids. Trimming took 2 bases from V and 8 from J, leaving 12 bases between them. The CDR3 protein is CASSYGSGSGYTF. The CDR3 DNA sequence: TGTGCCAGCAGTTACGGGAGCGGGAGCGGCTACACCTTC.

The chain employs TRBV4-3 and TRBJ2-7; 8 positions agree with TRBD2. Germline values: CDR1 LGHNA, CDR2 YSLEER. This CDR3 region has 15 residues. V lost 6 bases and J lost 3; bases outside the gene matches: 10. The CDR3 sequence is CASSPGTSKFYEQYF. The CDR3 DNA reads TGCGCCAGCAGTCCCGGGACTAGTAAGTTCTACGAGCAGTACTTC.

This clone was detected only once. The chain combines TRBV18 with TRBJ2-7; a weak D match, TRBD1 (6 bases). Germline V CDR1 and CDR2: KGHSH, LQKENI. The CDR3 extends over 16 amino acids. V was shortened by 5 bases and J by 2 bases, with 19 bases between the two germline ends. CDR3 in DNA: TGTGCCAGCTCATCAATAGGTACAGGGAGCCCCTACGAGCAGTACTTC. It codes for CASSSIGTGSPYEQYF.

The chain carries TRBV5-1 and TRBJ2-7; D is possibly TRBD2 (5 bases). V was shortened by 4 bases and J by 3 bases, with 14 bases between the two germline ends. This CDR3 region has 14 residues. CDR1 and CDR2 (germline): SGHRS, YFSETQ. The DNA of the CDR3 is TGCGCCAGCAGCGAGGACTGGCCAAACTACGAGCAGTACTTC. The encoded protein is CASSEDWPNYEQYF.

The gene calls are TRBV27 and TRBJ2-7; D possibly corresponds to TRBD2 (6 bases). V was clipped by 2 bases and J by 3 bases, with 11 bases between them. The CDR3 covers 14 residues. The V gene's germline CDR1 is MNHEY and CDR2 SMNVEV (reference sequence). The DNA for the CDR3 is TGTGCCAGCAGTTTAGCGGGACTTAACTACGAGCAGTACTTC. Protein product: CASSLAGLNYEQYF.

The chain is built from TRBV7-6 and TRBJ2-7, with D unclear. The CDR3 extends over 14 amino acids. V was clipped by 5 bases and J by 0 bases, with 11 bases between them. Germline V gene lookup returns CDR1 SGHVS and CDR2 FNYEAQ. The CDR3 sequence is CASSPRVYSYEQYF. Written as DNA, the CDR3 is TGTGCCAGCAGCCCACGGGTTTACTCCTACGAGCAGTACTTC.

The gene calls are TRBV10-2 and TRBJ2-1; TRBD2 aligns across 7 bases. This CDR3 spans 13 amino acids. V shed 7 bases and J 4 bases; nucleotides not matched to a gene: 4. CDR1 and CDR2 from the germline V gene are WSHSY and SAAADI. The CDR3 is CASTSGIYNEQFF. CDR3 coding DNA: TGCGCCAGCACTAGCGGAATATACAATGAGCAGTTCTTC.

This chain links TRBV12-5 with TRBJ1-1, with 7 bases matching TRBD1. The germline V gene encodes CDR1 LGHNT and CDR2 FRNRAP. V trimming: 1 base; J trimming: 5 bases; junction bases outside the gene matches: 7. The CDR3 covers 15 residues. The DNA for the CDR3 is TGTGCTAGTGGTTTGGGTCGACAGGGTTTGACTGAAGCTTTCTTT. Its protein product is CASGLGRQGLTEAFF.

The sample holds one count of this clone. The rearrangement uses TRBV7-8 and TRBJ2-7; D is undetermined. Germline V gives CDR1 SGHVS, CDR2 FQNEAQ. V lost 1 base and J lost 3, with 7 bases in between. This CDR3 region has 13 residues. In nucleotides, the CDR3 is TGTGCCAGCAGCTTAGGTCCTCTCTACGAGCAGTACTTC. This gives the protein CASSLGPLYEQYF.

The CDR3 here is CASSMGTEQFF. DNA for the CDR3: TGTGCCAGCAGCATGGGGACAGAGCAGTTCTTC. The chain combines TRBV6-5 with TRBJ2-1; the D gene is possibly TRBD1 (6 bases). With 6 bases removed from V and 10 bases from J, the gap between germline ends came to 10 bases. Germline V CDR1 and CDR2: MNHEY, SVGAGI. This CDR3 contains 11 residues.

The chain couples TRBV30 to TRBJ1-2, with D possibly TRBD1 on 5 matching bases. The CDR3 contains 14 residues. Trimming took 4 bases from V and 3 from J, leaving 15 bases between them. CDR1 GTSNPN and CDR2 SVGIG come from the germline V gene (reference sequence). In DNA form, the CDR3 reads TGTGCCTGGAACGGTGGTGGGGCCGACTATGGCTACACCTTC. Its translation: CAWNGGGADYGYTF.

This sequence joins TRBV6-1 and TRBJ1-1; no firm D call. The CDR3 totals 12 residues. CDR1 and CDR2 (germline): MNHNS, SASEGT. V was pared by 10 bases and J by 4 bases, with 13 bases between. The CDR3 sequence is CATISRSTEAFF. The CDR3 DNA is TGTGCCACCATAAGTAGGAGCACTGAAGCTTTCTTT.

J is TRBJ1-5 and V is TRBV15; D is ambiguous. Germline-derived CDR1 and CDR2 are LNHNV and YYDKDF (reference sequence). Trimming took off 1 base at V and 4 bases at J, with 11 bases between the two ends. CDR3 size: 15 residues. This CDR3 is CATSRGAESNQPQHF. CDR3 bases: TGTGCCACCAGCAGAGGGGCAGAAAGTAATCAGCCCCAGCATTTT.

V gene TRBV7-3 combines with J gene TRBJ2-4, with 7 bases that match TRBD2. Losses at the gene ends were 5 bases for V and 9 bases for J; bases not matched to a gene: 7. Germline CDR1 is SGHTA and CDR2 is FQGTGA. The CDR3 length is 13 residues. CDR3 protein: CASSLGPGGIQYF. The CDR3, as DNA: TGTGCCAGCAGCCTGGGACCGGGAGGCATTCAGTACTTC.

The gene calls are TRBV5-6 and TRBJ2-5, with D tentatively TRBD2 (6 bases). The CDR3 length is 16 residues. From germline, CDR1 is SGHDT and CDR2 YYEEEE. Trimming removed 2 bases from V and 2 bases from J, with 16 bases in between. The CDR3: CASSFATGTHQETQYF. The CDR3 DNA follows: TGTGCCAGCAGCTTTGCCACGGGGACTCATCAAGAGACCCAGTACTTC.

V gene TRBV25-1 combines with J gene TRBJ2-5; maybe TRBD2 (6 bases). V was pared by 3 bases and J by 2 bases, with 10 bases between. The V gene's germline CDR1 is MGHDK and CDR2 SYGVNS. This CDR3 is built from 14 residues. CDR3 residues: CASSDPGLQETQYF. The CDR3 DNA reads as TGTGCCAGCAGTGATCCGGGACTGCAAGAGACCCAGTACTTC.

The table lists this clone with a count of one. The V gene is TRBV19, the J gene TRBJ2-3; 10 bases map to TRBD2. Germline V gene data show CDR1 as LNHDA and CDR2 as SQIVND (reference sequence). J gave up 5 bases and V 2 bases, and 4 bases lay outside the gene matches. CDR3 length: 15 residues. The CDR3 sequence: CASSIKSGRVDTQYF. The CDR3 DNA reads TGTGCCAGTAGTATAAAGAGCGGGAGGGTAGATACGCAGTATTTT. Full variable domain (outside the CDR3, taken from reference TRBV19 and TRBJ2-3): DGGITQSPKYLFRKEGQNVTLSCEQNLNHDAMYWYRQDPGQGLRLIYYSQIVNDFQKGDIAEGYSVSREKKESFPLTVTSAQKNPTAFYLCASSIKSGRVDTQYFGPGTRLTVL.

This clone was seen once. J is TRBJ2-7 and V is TRBV6-5; D is possibly TRBD2 (5 bases). Germline V gives CDR1 MNHEY, CDR2 SVGAGI. Trimming removed 0 bases from V and 2 bases from J, with 11 bases in between. There are 15 residues in the CDR3. The CDR3 region has the DNA TGTGCCAGCAGTTACTCGGGGAGAGAGGCCTACGAGCAGTACTTC. As protein: CASSYSGREAYEQYF.

The J gene is TRBJ2-7, the V gene TRBV9, with 11 bases fitting TRBD1. Trimming cost V 10 bases and J 13 bases; bases outside gene matches: 19. Germline V gene sequence: CDR1 SGDLS, CDR2 YYNGEE. This CDR3 contains 14 residues. CDR3 DNA: TGTGCCTTATTAAACCGGGACAGGGGGTCCCCATGCTACTTC. It yields the protein CALLNRDRGSPCYF.